These 15 T cell receptor beta chains originate from one sample sequenced in a study of shared clonotypes between healthy human individuals. Libraries were prepared by immunoSEQ multiplex PCR; TCRdb keeps only in-frame clonotypes and omits some of them. The top ten clones hold around 0.14% of a sample with about 2,500,000 clones, over 85% of them seen once. Sequencing input: naive CD4+ T cells sorted from blood. Subset meaning: CD45RA+ positively selected. All receptors come from a man younger than 35 in good health.

For the CDR3, the DNA is TGCGCCAGCAGTGAGTCGAAAGCGGGGGGCCCCTCTGGGGCCAACGTCCTGACTTTC. Translating gives CASSESKAGGPSGANVLTF. This rearrangement joins TRBV10-2 to TRBJ2-6; the match to TRBD2 covers 9 bases. The CDR3 loop spans 19 amino acids. Looked up from germline, CDR1 is WSHSY and CDR2 is SAAADI. Losses at the gene ends were 0 bases for V and 0 bases for J; bases not matched to a gene: 6.

The V and J genes are TRBV10-3 and TRBJ2-5; TRBD2 aligns across 12 bases. The J call is doubtful: the DNA matches TRBJ2-7 better. The germline CDR1 and CDR2 sequences are ENHRY and SYGVKD. This CDR3 is built from 15 residues. CDR3 region: CAISDPGLAGYEQYF. The CDR3 coding sequence is TGTGCCATCAGCGACCCGGGACTAGCGGGCTACGAGCAGTACTTC.

The V gene is TRBV18, the J gene TRBJ2-5; a possible D gene is TRBD2 (6 bases). V lost 3 bases, J lost 1 base, and 9 bases lay in between. Germline CDR1 reads KGHSH; CDR2 reads LQKENI. This CDR3 contains 14 residues. In DNA form, the CDR3 reads TGTGCCAGCTCACCTCGGGGGATCCAAGAGACCCAGTACTTC. Translated, it gives CASSPRGIQETQYF.

This chain uses TRBV18 with TRBJ1-4; D is unresolved. This CDR3 contains 11 residues. Between the trimmed V and J ends, which lost 6 bases and 6 bases, there was a span of 5 bases. The germline CDR1 and CDR2 sequences are KGHSH and LQKENI. CDR3 bases: TGTGCCAGCTCTCGGGATGAAAAACTGTTTTTT. Encoded protein: CASSRDEKLFF. Complete variable domain (other parts from reference TRBV18 and TRBJ1-4): NAGVMQNPRHLVRRRGQEARLRCSPMKGHSHVYWYRQLPEEGLKFMVYLQKENIIDESGMPKERFSAEFPKEGPSILRIQQVVRGDSAAYFCASSRDEKLFFGSGTQLSVL.

J is TRBJ2-4 and V is TRBV5-1; tentatively, D is TRBD1 (6 bases). The CDR3 sequence is 15 residues long. V was clipped by 0 bases and J by 4 bases, with 11 bases between them. CDR1 SGHRS and CDR2 YFSETQ come from the germline V gene. CDR3 loop: CASSLETGSKNIQYF. The CDR3 DNA reads TGCGCCAGCAGCTTGGAAACAGGGTCGAAAAACATTCAGTACTTC.

The chain couples TRBV5-1 to TRBJ2-5; 11 bases are a match to TRBD2. Germline CDR1 reads SGHRS; CDR2 reads YFSETQ. The length of the CDR3 is 18 residues. V lost 4 bases to trimming and J lost 5 bases; unmatched junction nucleotides: 16. The CDR3 DNA sequence: TGCGCCAGCAGCATCCGACTAGCGGGGTCTTTTTCGGGCGAGACCCAGTACTTC. The encoded protein is CASSIRLAGSFSGETQYF.

A note on this clone: The same CDR3 arises from other DNA sequences in this sample as well. This chain joins TRBV10-3 and TRBJ1-5; no clear D. Germline loops: CDR1 ENHRY, CDR2 SYGVKD. This CDR3 spans 12 amino acids. The V end lost 2 bases, the J end lost 6 bases, and 5 bases lay between the germline ends. The CDR3 sequence is CAISEGSQPQHF. DNA of the CDR3: TGTGCCATCAGTGAGGGAAGTCAGCCCCAGCATTTT.

A word on this clone: Different DNA sequences within this sample yield the same CDR3. V usage is TRBV27 and J usage is TRBJ2-3; D is possibly TRBD1 (6 bases). CDR1 is MNHEY, CDR2 SMNVEV, per germline (reference sequence). This CDR3 is 15 amino acids long. V lost 5 bases and J 0 bases, leaving 12 bases between the germline ends. Here the CDR3 DNA reads TGTGCCAGCAGTCCACGGACAGTTAGCACAGATACGCAGTATTTT. It is translated as CASSPRTVSTDTQYF.

V is TRBV29-1 and J is TRBJ1-5; D gene uncertain. CDR3 length equals 18 residues. Germline values: CDR1 SQVTM, CDR2 ANQGSEA. Trimming took 0 bases from V and 1 from J, leaving 19 bases between them. The CDR3: CSVEDQRKYGVSNQPQHF. CDR3 sequence (DNA): TGCAGCGTTGAAGATCAACGAAAATATGGGGTGAGCAATCAGCCCCAGCATTTT. The full variable domain, rest sourced from reference TRBV29-1 and TRBJ1-5, is SAVISQKPSRDICQRGTSLTIQCQVDSQVTMMFWYRQQPGQSLTLIATANQGSEATYESGFVIDKFPISRPNLTFSTLTVSNMSPEDSSIYLCSVEDQRKYGVSNQPQHFGDGTRLSIL.

Details on this clone: Different DNA sequences within this sample yield the same CDR3. The J gene is TRBJ1-4, the V gene TRBV11-2; no definite D call. This CDR3 is 14 amino acids long. Germline-derived CDR1 and CDR2 are SGHAT and FQNNGV. V lost 1 base and J lost 0, with 3 bases in between. CDR3 loop: CASSLGATNEKLFF. CDR3 DNA sequence: TGTGCCAGCAGCTTAGGAGCAACTAATGAAAAACTGTTTTTT.

This clone was seen a handful of times. The rearrangement joins TRBV30 to TRBJ1-1; D uncertain. V lost 0 bases to trimming and J lost 11 bases, with 13 bases between them. The CDR3 spans 12 residues. From germline, CDR1 is GTSNPN and CDR2 SVGIG (reference sequence). The CDR3 region is CAWSVPNGVAFF. CDR3 DNA: TGTGCCTGGAGTGTTCCCAACGGGGTCGCTTTCTTT.

The V and J genes are TRBV19 and TRBJ2-7; either TRBD1 or TRBD2 may supply D (6 bases each). V lost 3 bases, J lost 6 bases, and 15 bases lay in between. This CDR3 contains 14 residues. Germline assignment: CDR1 LNHDA and CDR2 SQIVND (reference sequence). The CDR3 bases are TGTGCCAGTAGTATCGGGGGCAGTGCGGTCGAGCAGTACTTC. Protein product: CASSIGGSAVEQYF.

This chain joins TRBV2 and TRBJ2-5, with TRBD2 identical over 11 bases. The CDR3 has 15 amino acids. Trimming removed 1 base from V and 6 bases from J; junction bases left unmatched: 4. Germline-derived CDR1 and CDR2 are SNHLY and FYNNEI. CDR3 sequence: CASSEGSGGAKTQYF. The DNA of the CDR3 is TGTGCCAGCAGTGAAGGTAGCGGGGGGGCGAAGACCCAGTACTTC.

The CDR3 nucleotides read TGTGCCAGCAGGGGGGACAGGGCTGGGCAGACCCAGTACTTC. This translates into CASRGDRAGQTQYF. The genes are TRBV2 and TRBJ2-5, with 9 bases matching TRBD1. Germline trimming cut 6 bases from V and 6 bases from J; bases unmatched to any gene: 8. The CDR3 sequence is 14 residues long. The germline V gene encodes CDR1 SNHLY and CDR2 FYNNEI. The variable domain in full, completed from reference TRBV2 and TRBJ2-5, reads EPEVTQTPSHQVTQMGQEVILRCVPISNHLYFYWYRQILGQKVEFLVSFYNNEISEKSEIFDDQFSVERPDGSNFTLKIRSTKLEDSAMYFCASRGDRAGQTQYFGPGTRLLVL.

This chain uses TRBV6-6 with TRBJ2-5, with 9 bases fitting TRBD1. The V segment lost 6 bases and the J segment 5 bases; nucleotides outside the gene matches: 13. Germline-derived CDR1 and CDR2 are MNHNY and SVGAGI (reference sequence). The CDR3 is made up of 16 amino acids. DNA for the CDR3: TGTGCCAGCAGCCCCCGGGGGACAGGGTCGTCCGAGACCCAGTACTTC. Its translation: CASSPRGTGSSETQYF.